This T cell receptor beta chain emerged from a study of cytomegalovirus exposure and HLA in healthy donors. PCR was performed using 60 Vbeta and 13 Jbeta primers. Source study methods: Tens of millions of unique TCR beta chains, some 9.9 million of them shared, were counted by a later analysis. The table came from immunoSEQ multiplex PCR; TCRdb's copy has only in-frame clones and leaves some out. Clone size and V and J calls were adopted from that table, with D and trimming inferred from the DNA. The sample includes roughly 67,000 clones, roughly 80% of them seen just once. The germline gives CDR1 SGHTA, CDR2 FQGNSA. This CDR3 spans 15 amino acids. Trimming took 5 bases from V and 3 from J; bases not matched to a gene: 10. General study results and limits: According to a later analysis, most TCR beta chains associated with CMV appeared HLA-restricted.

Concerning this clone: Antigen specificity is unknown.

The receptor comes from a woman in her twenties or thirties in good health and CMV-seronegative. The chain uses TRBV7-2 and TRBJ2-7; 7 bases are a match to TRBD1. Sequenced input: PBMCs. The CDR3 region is CASSPRTGHLYEQYF. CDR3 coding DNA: TGTGCCAGCAGCCCGCGGACAGGACACCTCTACGAGCAGTACTTC.